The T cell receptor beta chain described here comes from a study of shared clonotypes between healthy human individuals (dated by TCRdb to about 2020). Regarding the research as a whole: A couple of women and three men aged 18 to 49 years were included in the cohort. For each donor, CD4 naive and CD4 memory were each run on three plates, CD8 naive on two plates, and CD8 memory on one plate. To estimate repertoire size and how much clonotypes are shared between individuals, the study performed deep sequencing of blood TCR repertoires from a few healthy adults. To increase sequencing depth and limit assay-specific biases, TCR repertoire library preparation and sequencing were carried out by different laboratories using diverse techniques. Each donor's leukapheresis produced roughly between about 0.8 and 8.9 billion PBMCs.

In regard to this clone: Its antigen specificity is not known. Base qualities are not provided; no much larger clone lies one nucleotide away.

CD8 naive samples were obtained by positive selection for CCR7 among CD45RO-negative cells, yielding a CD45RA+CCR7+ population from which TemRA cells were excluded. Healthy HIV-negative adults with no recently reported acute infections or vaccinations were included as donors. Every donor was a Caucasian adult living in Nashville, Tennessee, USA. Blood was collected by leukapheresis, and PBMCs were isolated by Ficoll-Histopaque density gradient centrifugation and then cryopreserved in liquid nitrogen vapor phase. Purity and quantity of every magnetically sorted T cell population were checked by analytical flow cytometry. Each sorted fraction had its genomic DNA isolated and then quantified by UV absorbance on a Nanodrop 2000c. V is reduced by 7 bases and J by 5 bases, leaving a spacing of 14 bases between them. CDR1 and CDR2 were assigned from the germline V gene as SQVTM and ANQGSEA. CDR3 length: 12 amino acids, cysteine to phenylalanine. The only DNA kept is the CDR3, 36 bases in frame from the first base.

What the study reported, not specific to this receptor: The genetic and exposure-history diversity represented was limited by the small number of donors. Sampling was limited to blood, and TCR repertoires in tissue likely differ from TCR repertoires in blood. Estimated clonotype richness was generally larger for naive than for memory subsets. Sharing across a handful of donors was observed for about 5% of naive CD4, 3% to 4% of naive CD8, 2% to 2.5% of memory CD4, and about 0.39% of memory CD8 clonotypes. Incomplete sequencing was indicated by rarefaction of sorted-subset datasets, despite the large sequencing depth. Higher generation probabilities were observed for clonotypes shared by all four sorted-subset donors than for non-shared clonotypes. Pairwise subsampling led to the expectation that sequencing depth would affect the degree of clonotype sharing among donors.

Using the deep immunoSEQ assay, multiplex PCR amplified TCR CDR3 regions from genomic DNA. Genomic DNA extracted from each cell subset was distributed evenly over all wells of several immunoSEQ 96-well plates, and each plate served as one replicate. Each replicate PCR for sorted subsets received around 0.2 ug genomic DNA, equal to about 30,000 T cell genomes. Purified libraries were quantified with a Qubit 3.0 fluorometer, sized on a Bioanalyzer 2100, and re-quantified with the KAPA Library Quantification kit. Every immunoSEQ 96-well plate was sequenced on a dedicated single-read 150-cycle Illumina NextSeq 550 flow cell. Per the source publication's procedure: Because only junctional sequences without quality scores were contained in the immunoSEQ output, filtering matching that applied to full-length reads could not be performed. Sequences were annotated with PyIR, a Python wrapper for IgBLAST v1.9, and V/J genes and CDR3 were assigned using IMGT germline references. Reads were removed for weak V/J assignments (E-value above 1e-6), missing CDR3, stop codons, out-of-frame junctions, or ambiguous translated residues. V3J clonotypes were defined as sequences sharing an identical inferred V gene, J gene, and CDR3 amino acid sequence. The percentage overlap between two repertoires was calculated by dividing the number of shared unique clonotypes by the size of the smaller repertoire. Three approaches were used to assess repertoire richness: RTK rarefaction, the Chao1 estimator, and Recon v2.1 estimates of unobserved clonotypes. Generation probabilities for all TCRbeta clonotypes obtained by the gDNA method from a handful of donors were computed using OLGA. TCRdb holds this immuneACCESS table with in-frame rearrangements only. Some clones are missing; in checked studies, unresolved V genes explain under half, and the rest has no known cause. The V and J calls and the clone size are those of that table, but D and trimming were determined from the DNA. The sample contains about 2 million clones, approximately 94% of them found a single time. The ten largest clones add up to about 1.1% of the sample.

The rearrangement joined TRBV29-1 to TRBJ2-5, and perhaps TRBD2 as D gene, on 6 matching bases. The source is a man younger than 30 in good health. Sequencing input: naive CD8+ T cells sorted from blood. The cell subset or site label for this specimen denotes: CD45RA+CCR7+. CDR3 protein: CSARTEGETQYF. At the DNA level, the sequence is TGCAGCGCCAGGACGGAGGGGGAGACCCAGTACTTC.